This T cell receptor (beta chain) was captured by sequencing in a study of blood T cell repertoires in COVID-19. Study details: COVID-19 samples from acute and convalescent phases originated in the United States, Italy and Spain. The analysed material was cDNA or gDNA that came from T cells, B-cell-depleted T cells, or PBMCs.

Study processing details: Nucleated cell counts were estimated from reference gene primer amplification. Sequenced by immunoSEQ multiplex PCR; TCRdb stores in-frame clones only, minus some. The DNA gave D and trimming, while V, J and clone size come from that table. The data show tens of thousands of clones, with about 86% seen just once and about 4% held by the top ten. Germline CDR1 reads SGHDT; CDR2 reads YYEEEE. V gave up 0 bases and J gave up 2 bases; unmatched junction bases: 4. This CDR3 comprises 15 residues. V gene TRBV5-6 combines with J gene TRBJ2-7; 8 bases are a match to TRBD2. This clonotype was sampled from a man at least 80 years old with active COVID-19. The sequencing input was peripheral blood. The chain's CDR3 is CASSLEASGPYEQYF. CDR3 nucleotide sequence: TGTGCCAGCAGCTTGGAGGCTAGCGGGCCCTACGAGCAGTACTTC.